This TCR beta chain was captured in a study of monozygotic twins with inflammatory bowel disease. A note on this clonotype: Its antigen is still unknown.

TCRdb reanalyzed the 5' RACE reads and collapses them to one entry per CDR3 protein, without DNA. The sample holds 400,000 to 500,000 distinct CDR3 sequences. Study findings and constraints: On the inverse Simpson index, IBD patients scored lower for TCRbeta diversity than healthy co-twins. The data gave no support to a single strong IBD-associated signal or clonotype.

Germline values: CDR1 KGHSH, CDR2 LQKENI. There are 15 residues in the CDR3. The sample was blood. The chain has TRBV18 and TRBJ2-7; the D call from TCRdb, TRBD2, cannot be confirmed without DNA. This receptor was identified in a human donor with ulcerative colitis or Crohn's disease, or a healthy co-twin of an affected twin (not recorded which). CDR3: CASSPPRGGDYEQYF.